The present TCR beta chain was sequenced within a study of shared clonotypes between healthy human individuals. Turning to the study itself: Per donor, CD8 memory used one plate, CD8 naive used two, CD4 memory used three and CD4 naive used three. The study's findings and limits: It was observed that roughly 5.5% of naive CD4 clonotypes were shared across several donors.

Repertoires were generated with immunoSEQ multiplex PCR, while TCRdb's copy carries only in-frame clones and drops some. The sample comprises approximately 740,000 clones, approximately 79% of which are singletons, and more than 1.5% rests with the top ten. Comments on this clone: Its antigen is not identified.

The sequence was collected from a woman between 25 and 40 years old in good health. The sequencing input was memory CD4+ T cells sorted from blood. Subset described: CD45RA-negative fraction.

The CDR3 region has the DNA TGTGCCAGCAGCTTAATCGGCGGGAATGAGCAGTTCTTC. Its translation: CASSLIGGNEQFF. The chain carries TRBV11-3 and TRBJ2-1; D is possibly TRBD2 (5 bases). Trimming removed 2 bases at V and 7 bases at J, with 9 bases between. The CDR3 runs 13 residues. CDR1 is SGHNT, CDR2 YENEEA, per germline.